The clone carrying this T cell receptor beta chain was detected many times. Its antigen is as yet unknown. The whole isolated RNA underwent reverse transcription, so sequencing captured expressed TCRB transcripts. The assay was immunoSEQ multiplex PCR, and TCRdb's table has in-frame clones only and misses some. The table lists roughly 300,000 clones, approximately 15% of them singletons, with over 5.5% in the top ten. CDR3 size: 16 residues. Looked up from germline, CDR1 is SGHRS and CDR2 is YFSETQ. With 3 bases clipped from V and 1 base from J, the junction kept 5 bases outside the gene matches. The sample belongs to a study of beta chain features in type 1 diabetes. Study-wide results and limits: It was among patients, rather than healthy donors, that naive, central memory and Treg TCRB repertoires appeared more similar. Among patients with Type 1 diabetes, TCRB CDR3s were moderately but significantly shorter in every one of the four CD4+ subsets. VDJ junctions from type 1 diabetes patients carried fewer insertions and larger deletions.

The origin of this receptor is a man aged 25 to 45 in good health. The chain joins TRBV5-1 to TRBJ2-1; 9 bases map to TRBD1. Specimen: central memory CD4+ T cells from blood. CDR3 protein: CASSWGQGRSYNEQFF. Written as DNA, the CDR3 is TGCGCCAGCAGCTGGGGACAGGGACGGTCCTACAATGAGCAGTTCTTC. The full variable domain, completed using reference TRBV5-1 and TRBJ2-1, is KAGVTQTPRYLIKTRGQQVTLSCSPISGHRSVSWYQQTPGQGLQFLFEYFSETQRNKGNFPGRFSGRQFSNSRSEMNVSTLELGDSALYLCASSWGQGRSYNEQFFGPGTRLTVL.